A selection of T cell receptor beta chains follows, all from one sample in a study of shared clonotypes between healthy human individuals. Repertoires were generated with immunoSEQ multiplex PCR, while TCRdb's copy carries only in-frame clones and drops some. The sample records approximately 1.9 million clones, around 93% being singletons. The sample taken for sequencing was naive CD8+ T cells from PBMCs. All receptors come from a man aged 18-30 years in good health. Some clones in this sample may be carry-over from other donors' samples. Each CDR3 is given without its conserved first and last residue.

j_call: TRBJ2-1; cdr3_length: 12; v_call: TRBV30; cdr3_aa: AWTLRDSYNEQF
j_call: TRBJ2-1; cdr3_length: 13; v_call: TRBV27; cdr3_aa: ASSFRDSFHNEQF
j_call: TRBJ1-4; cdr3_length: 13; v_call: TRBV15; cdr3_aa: ATSRLETTNEKLF
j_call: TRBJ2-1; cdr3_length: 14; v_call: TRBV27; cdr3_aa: ASSRRGDYSYNEQF
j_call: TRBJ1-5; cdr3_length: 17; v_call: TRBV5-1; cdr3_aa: ASSLIRRVVDSSNQPQH
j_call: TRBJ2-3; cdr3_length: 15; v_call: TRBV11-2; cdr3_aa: ASSSRESPGVTDTQY
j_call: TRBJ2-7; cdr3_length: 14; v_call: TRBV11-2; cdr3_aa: ASSLVSGGPTYEQY
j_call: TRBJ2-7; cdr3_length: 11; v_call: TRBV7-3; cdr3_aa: ASSSITGAEQY
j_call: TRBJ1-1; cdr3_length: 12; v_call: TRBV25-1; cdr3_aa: ASSVTGGATEAF
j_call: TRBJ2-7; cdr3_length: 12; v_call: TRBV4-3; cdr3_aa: ASSQVRGGDEQY
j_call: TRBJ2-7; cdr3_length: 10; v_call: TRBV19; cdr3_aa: ASQGASYEQY
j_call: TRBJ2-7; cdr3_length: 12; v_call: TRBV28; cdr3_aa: ASSLLDSSSEQY
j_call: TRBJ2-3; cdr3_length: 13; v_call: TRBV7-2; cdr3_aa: ASSLLASSTDTQY
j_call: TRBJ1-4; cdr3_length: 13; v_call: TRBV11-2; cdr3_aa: ASSSRDRGNEKLF
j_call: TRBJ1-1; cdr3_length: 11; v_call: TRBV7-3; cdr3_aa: ASSLIGGSEAF
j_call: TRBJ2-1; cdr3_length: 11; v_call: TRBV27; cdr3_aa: ASSLSKGGEQF
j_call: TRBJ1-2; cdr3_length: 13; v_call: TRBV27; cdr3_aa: ASSLLGQGAYGYT
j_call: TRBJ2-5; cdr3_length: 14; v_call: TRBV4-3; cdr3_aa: ASSQGLAGDPETQY
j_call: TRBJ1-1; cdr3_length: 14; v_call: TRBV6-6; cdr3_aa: ASRRNRGGSNTEAF
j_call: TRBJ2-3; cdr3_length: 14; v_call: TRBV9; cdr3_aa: ASSVNSGLLADTQY
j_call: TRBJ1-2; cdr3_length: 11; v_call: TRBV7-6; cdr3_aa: ASRQVGGHGYT
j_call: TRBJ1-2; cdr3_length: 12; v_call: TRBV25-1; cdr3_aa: ATLNPGADPGYT
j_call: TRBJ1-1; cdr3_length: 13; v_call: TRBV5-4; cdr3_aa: ASSSTDDRGPEAF
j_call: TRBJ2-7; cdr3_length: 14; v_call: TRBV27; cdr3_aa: ASSMNGLAGTYEQY
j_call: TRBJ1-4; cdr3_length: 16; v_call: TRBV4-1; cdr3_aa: ASSHAVEDSATNEKLF
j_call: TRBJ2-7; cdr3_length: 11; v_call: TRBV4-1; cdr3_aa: ASTSIAADEQY
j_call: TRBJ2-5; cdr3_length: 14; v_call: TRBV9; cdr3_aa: ASSVFGRRYQETQY
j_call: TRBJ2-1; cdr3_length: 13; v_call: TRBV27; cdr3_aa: ASSQGLAGVDEQF
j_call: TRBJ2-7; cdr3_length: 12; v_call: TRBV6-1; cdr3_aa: ASSERTGTYEQY
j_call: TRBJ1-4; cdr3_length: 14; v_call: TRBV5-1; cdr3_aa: ASSFTGVGTNEKLF
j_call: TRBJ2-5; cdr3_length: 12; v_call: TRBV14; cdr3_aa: ASSQLRGDGTQY
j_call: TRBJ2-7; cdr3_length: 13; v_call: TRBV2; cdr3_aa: ASSERRARPYEQY
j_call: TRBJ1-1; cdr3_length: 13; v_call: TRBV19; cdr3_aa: ASSLPGQGHTEAF
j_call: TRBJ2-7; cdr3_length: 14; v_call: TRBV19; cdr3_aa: ASSEDGLAWNYEQY
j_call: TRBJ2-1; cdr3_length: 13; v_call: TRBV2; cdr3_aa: ASSPDGSSYNEQF
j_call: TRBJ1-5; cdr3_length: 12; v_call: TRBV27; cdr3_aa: ASRSRDRYQPQH
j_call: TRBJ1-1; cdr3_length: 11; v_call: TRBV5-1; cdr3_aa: ASSLGGFTEAF
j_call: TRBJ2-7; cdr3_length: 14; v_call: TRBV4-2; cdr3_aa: ASSQDSGRDLYEQY
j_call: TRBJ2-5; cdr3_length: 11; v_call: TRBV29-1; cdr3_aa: SVTTSGRETQY
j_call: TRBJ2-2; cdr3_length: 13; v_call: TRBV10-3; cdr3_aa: AISESSSNTGELF
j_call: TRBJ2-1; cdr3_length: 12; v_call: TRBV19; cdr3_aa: ATDAGTSESEQF
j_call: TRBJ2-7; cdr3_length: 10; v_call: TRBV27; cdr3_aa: ASSFPRGEQY
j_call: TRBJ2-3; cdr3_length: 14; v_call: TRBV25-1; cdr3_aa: ASSEYPRESRDTQY
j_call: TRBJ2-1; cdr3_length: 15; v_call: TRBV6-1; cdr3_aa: ASSEASSVLSGNEQF
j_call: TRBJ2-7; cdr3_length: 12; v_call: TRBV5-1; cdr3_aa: ASSLGGQTYEQY
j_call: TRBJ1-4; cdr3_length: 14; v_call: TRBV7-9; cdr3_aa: ASSLVPSGANEKLF
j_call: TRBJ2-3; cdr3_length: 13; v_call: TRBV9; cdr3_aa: ASSVGTHIGDTQY